This T cell receptor (beta chain) is drawn from a study of blood T cell repertoires in COVID-19. Study-wide background: Samples taken during acute and convalescent COVID-19 were collected in the United States, Italy and Spain. T cells, B-cell-depleted T cells, or PBMCs provided the cDNA or gDNA that served as material.

V was cut by 2 bases and J by 6 bases, with 11 bases left in between. Per the germline V gene, CDR1 is SGHAT and CDR2 is FQNNGV. CDR3 length equals 14 residues. Per the study methods: Amplifying reference gene primers gave estimates of nucleated cell counts. The protocol was immunoSEQ multiplex PCR, while the TCRdb copy is restricted to in-frame clones and leaves out a portion. V and J calls and clone size come straight from that table; D and trimming were deduced from the DNA. Here the sample spans approximately 240,000 clones, nearly 90% being singletons. The sequencing input was peripheral blood. The clonotype comes from a woman in her late teens or twenties who had recovered from COVID-19. V and J are TRBV11-2 and TRBJ2-4; possibly TRBD1 for D (5 bases). For the CDR3, the DNA is TGTGCCAGCAGCTTACCCCACAGGCCAAACATTCAGTACTTC. It specifies CASSLPHRPNIQYF. Together with reference TRBV11-2 and TRBJ2-4, the CDR3 gives the full variable domain: EAGVAQSPRYKIIEKRQSVAFWCNPISGHATLYWYQQILGQGPKLLIQFQNNGVVDDSQLPKDRFSAERLKGVDSTLKIQPAKLEDSAVYLCASSLPHRPNIQYFGAGTRLSVL.